This entry concerns a single TCR beta chain. The antigen it recognizes is unknown. No qualities accompany the bases; no much larger clone lies one base away. A distance of 7 bases separates the germline ends of V and J, which lose 3 bases and 2 bases respectively. The germline V gene (reference sequence) sets CDR1 to LNHDA and CDR2 to SQIVND. The CDR3 contains 13 residues, cysteine and phenylalanine counted. Of the read, only the CDR3 DNA is kept; its 39 bases are in frame from base 1. This sample's time point label indicates: baseline before first vaccination. Samples from vaccinated people were obtained from the UK trials COV001 and COV002, which included a single-blind randomized controlled phase 2/3 trial of AZD1222 (ChAdOx1 nCoV-19) in healthy adults. For TCRbeta chain sequencing, PBMC samples were collected from trial participants at day 0 and at day 28 after the second dose. The record originates from a study of T cell responses to AZD1222 COVID-19 vaccine (dated by TCRdb to the early 2020s). Broadly, across the study: AZD1222 recipients given second doses at about 4 weeks or at about 12 weeks were pooled, since spike-specific TCR depth and breadth were not found to differ between the two schedules. Trial participants were enrolled by age into 18-55, 56-69 and 70-plus year subgroups, with roughly 150, 30 and 60 TCR-sequenced participants respectively. TCR sequencing was performed for fewer than 250 trial participants, of whom around 200 were given two doses of AZD1222 and 26 were given two doses of MenACWY control vaccine.

Findings and caveats that apply to the study as a whole: Only five to seven AZD1222 recipients were SARS-CoV-2 seropositive at baseline, limiting conclusions about previously exposed vaccinees. Because no samples from the day 14 peak response were available, repertoires could be characterized only after the peak T cell response. Reportedly, almost half of the unique spike-specific TCRs recognized epitopes lying outside the regions that are mutated in the B.1.351 and B.1.1.7 variants. CD4 TCRs associated with the vaccine covered the entire spike protein, and the dominant responses were in regions 160-218 and 743-854. Spike-specific TCR breadth and depth rose significantly after two AZD1222 doses compared with day 0 and with MenACWY recipients. In the small 56-69-year group, the increase in depth fell short of significance, most likely because of low power. Participants were mostly white British and included more females than males, and it was suggested by the authors that clonal diversity may have been underestimated.

The CDR3 regions of human TCRbeta chains were analyzed by immunosequencing. As for how the authors treated the data: TCRs in the repertoires were compared against a reference library of SARS-CoV-2-specific TCRs that had been generated with the MIRA antigen-specificity platform. Breadth was defined as the fraction of unique TCRs that were SARS-CoV-2-associated, and depth was defined as the fraction of total T cells that were SARS-CoV-2-associated. Using the MIRA data, each spike-specific TCR was mapped to the spike region that the TCR reacts to and placed in a CD4 or CD8 class. Log10-transformed breadth and depth values were compared by one-way ANOVA with Sidak's multiple comparisons tests. TCRdb took this table from immuneACCESS and kept in-frame rearrangements with V and J called. Such tables lack part of the clones; where checked against another copy, unresolved V genes explain under half of the gap, and the rest is unexplained. V, J and clone size are taken as reported in that table, and D and trimming were inferred from the DNA itself. A total of 120,000 or so clones appear in this sample, roughly nine tenths of them only once. Approximately 28% of the sample belongs to the ten largest clones.

This clonotype was sampled from an adult in good health. Sequenced here: peripheral blood, sampled on day 0 of AZD1222 vaccination. The rearrangement combines TRBV19 with TRBJ2-5, with no reliable assignment of the D segment. This receptor carries the CDR3 CASSMNSQETQYF. Read as DNA, the sequence is TGTGCCAGTAGTATGAACAGTCAAGAGACCCAGTACTTC.